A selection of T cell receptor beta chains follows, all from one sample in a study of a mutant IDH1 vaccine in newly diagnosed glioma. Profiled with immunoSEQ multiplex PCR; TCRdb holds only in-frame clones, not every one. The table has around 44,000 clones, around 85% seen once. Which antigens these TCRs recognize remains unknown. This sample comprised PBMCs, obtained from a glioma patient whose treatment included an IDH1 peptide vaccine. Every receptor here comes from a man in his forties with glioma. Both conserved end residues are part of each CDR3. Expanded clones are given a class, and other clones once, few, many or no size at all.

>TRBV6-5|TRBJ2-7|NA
CASSYSKGVGSYEQYF
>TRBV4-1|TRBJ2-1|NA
CASSTTSGGGGDEQFF
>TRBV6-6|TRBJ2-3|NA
CASNLGGTQYF
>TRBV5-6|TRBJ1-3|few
CASSFQTFSGNTIYF
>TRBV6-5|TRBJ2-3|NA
CASSRDGDTQYF
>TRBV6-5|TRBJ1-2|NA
CASSYRPNANYGYTF
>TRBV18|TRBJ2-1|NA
CASSYLEGSYNEQFF
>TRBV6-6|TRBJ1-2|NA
CASTVGTGGGYTF
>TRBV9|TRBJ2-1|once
CASSVRGSVLAGNEQFF
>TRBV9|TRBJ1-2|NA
CASSDGTLANYGYTF
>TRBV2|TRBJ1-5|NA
CASNSNSNQPQHF
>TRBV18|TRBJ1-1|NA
CASSGQGAGYTEAFF
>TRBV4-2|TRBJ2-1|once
CASSQEGTSGNEQFF
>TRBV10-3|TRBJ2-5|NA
CAISVAGETQYF
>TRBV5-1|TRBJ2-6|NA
CASSLGVSGGAAGANVLTF
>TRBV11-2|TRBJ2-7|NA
CASSSLASYEQYF
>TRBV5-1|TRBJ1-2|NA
CASSLGLAAGLSGYTF
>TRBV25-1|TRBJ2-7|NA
CASSAFYEQYF
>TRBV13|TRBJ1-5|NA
CASSLGNQPQHF
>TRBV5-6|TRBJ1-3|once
CASSLEGSGNTIYF